Listed below are T cell receptor beta chains from one sample, sequenced in a study of T cells in localized non-small cell lung cancer. Sequencing was performed with immunoSEQ multiplex PCR; in TCRdb, only in-frame clones are kept and a portion is missing. Counted here are under 9,500 clones, about 90% occurring once; the ten biggest clones make up approximately 7.5%. Material: peripheral blood, obtained before any cancer treatment. The receptors were gathered from a woman between 35 and 75 years old with stage I squamous cell lung carcinoma. The CDR3 runs from the conserved cysteine through the conserved F or W. D genes are given only for firm matches. Clone sizes are given selectively: once, few, many, or a class where the clone is expanded.

J gene: TRBJ1-2; D gene: NA; CDR3 length: 11; V gene: TRBV20-1; clone size: NA; CDR3 DNA: TGCAGTGCTTATGATAACTATGGCTACACCTTC; CDR3 protein: CSAYDNYGYTF
J gene: TRBJ2-5; D gene: NA; CDR3 length: 16; V gene: TRBV7-9; clone size: NA; CDR3 DNA: TGTGCCAGCAGCTATCTGGATGGGGGGCGGAGGGAGACCCAGTACTTC; CDR3 protein: CASSYLDGGRRETQYF
J gene: TRBJ1-5; D gene: NA; CDR3 length: 13; V gene: TRBV6-1; clone size: NA; CDR3 DNA: TGTGCCAGCAGCCAGGGTTTAGATCAGCCCCAGCATTTT; CDR3 protein: CASSQGLDQPQHF
J gene: TRBJ1-1; D gene: NA; CDR3 length: 13; V gene: TRBV5-1; clone size: NA; CDR3 DNA: TGCGCCAGCAGCTTTACAGCCAACACTGAAGCTTTCTTT; CDR3 protein: CASSFTANTEAFF
J gene: TRBJ1-4; D gene: TRBD1; CDR3 length: 18; V gene: TRBV7-8; clone size: NA; CDR3 DNA: TGTGCCAGCAGCTTTTTTTCCGGGACAGGGGGAGATAATGAAAAACTGTTTTTT; CDR3 protein: CASSFFSGTGGDNEKLFF
J gene: TRBJ1-1; D gene: NA; CDR3 length: 10; V gene: TRBV2; clone size: NA; CDR3 DNA: TGTGCCAGCATGAGGACTGAAGCTTTCTTT; CDR3 protein: CASMRTEAFF
J gene: TRBJ2-6; D gene: NA; CDR3 length: 16; V gene: TRBV5-1; clone size: NA; CDR3 DNA: TGCGCCAGCAGTGAGGCCCGCTCCTCTGGGGCCAACGTCCTGACTTTC; CDR3 protein: CASSEARSSGANVLTF
J gene: TRBJ2-3; D gene: TRBD1; CDR3 length: 16; V gene: TRBV5-4; clone size: once; CDR3 DNA: TGTGCCAGCAGCCCTAGGACAGGGTTGGGCACAGATACGCAGTATTTT; CDR3 protein: CASSPRTGLGTDTQYF
J gene: TRBJ2-3; D gene: NA; CDR3 length: 13; V gene: TRBV30; clone size: once; CDR3 DNA: TGTGCCTGGAGTGTAGTTCTTGGGGGTACGCAGTATTTT; CDR3 protein: CAWSVVLGGTQYF
J gene: TRBJ2-5; D gene: NA; CDR3 length: 12; V gene: TRBV6-1; clone size: NA; CDR3 DNA: TGTGCCAGCAGTGAAACATCCCAGACCCAGTACTTC; CDR3 protein: CASSETSQTQYF
J gene: TRBJ1-3; D gene: NA; CDR3 length: 14; V gene: TRBV11-2; clone size: NA; CDR3 DNA: TGTGCCAGCAGCCGGGACTTCACGGGAAACACCATATATTTT; CDR3 protein: CASSRDFTGNTIYF
J gene: TRBJ2-6; D gene: NA; CDR3 length: 14; V gene: TRBV30; clone size: NA; CDR3 DNA: TGTGCCTGGAGTGTACTAGAGGGTTCCAACGTCCTGACTTTC; CDR3 protein: CAWSVLEGSNVLTF
J gene: TRBJ1-2; D gene: TRBD1; CDR3 length: 14; V gene: TRBV2; clone size: NA; CDR3 DNA: TGTGCCAGCAGTGTGACAGGGCCACTCTATGGCTACACCTTC; CDR3 protein: CASSVTGPLYGYTF
J gene: TRBJ2-3; D gene: NA; CDR3 length: 14; V gene: TRBV27; clone size: NA; CDR3 DNA: TGTGCCAGCAGTATATTACAGGTACCAGATACGCAGTATTTT; CDR3 protein: CASSILQVPDTQYF
J gene: TRBJ1-1; D gene: NA; CDR3 length: 11; V gene: TRBV29-1; clone size: NA; CDR3 DNA: TGCAGCGTTGCCCCGAACACTGAAGCTTTCTTT; CDR3 protein: CSVAPNTEAFF
J gene: TRBJ1-1; D gene: NA; CDR3 length: 12; V gene: TRBV6-1; clone size: few; CDR3 DNA: TGTGCCAGCAGACAGCTGAGTGAGGGAGCTTTCTTT; CDR3 protein: CASRQLSEGAFF
J gene: TRBJ2-3; D gene: TRBD2; CDR3 length: 16; V gene: TRBV7-2; clone size: NA; CDR3 DNA: TGTGCCAGCAGCTTAGGTAGCGGGGGGGAGACAGATACGCAGTATTTT; CDR3 protein: CASSLGSGGETDTQYF
J gene: TRBJ2-7; D gene: NA; CDR3 length: 14; V gene: TRBV7-2; clone size: once; CDR3 DNA: TGTGCCAGCAGCCCTACGGGGGGCCTTTACGAGCAGTACTTC; CDR3 protein: CASSPTGGLYEQYF
J gene: TRBJ1-1; D gene: NA; CDR3 length: 13; V gene: TRBV6-5; clone size: NA; CDR3 DNA: TGTGCCAGCAGTTACCTGGACACAACTGAAGCTTTCTTT; CDR3 protein: CASSYLDTTEAFF
J gene: TRBJ1-1; D gene: NA; CDR3 length: 13; V gene: TRBV6-1; clone size: once; CDR3 DNA: TGTGCCAGCAGTGAAGCGCGGAACACTGAAGCTTTCTTT; CDR3 protein: CASSEARNTEAFF
J gene: TRBJ2-5; D gene: TRBD1; CDR3 length: 18; V gene: TRBV18; clone size: NA; CDR3 DNA: TGTGCCAGCTCAGGAGAGCCGAAAGGGGGCGCGGCAGGAAAGACCCAGTACTTC; CDR3 protein: CASSGEPKGGAAGKTQYF
J gene: TRBJ2-5; D gene: TRBD1; CDR3 length: 14; V gene: TRBV11-2; clone size: NA; CDR3 DNA: TGTGCCAGCAGCCATCAGGGGGCGCGGGAGACCCAGTACTTC; CDR3 protein: CASSHQGARETQYF
J gene: TRBJ1-4; D gene: NA; CDR3 length: 13; V gene: TRBV19; clone size: once; CDR3 DNA: TGTGCCAGTAGACCCTTAGGAGGATGGAAACTGTTTTTT; CDR3 protein: CASRPLGGWKLFF
J gene: TRBJ1-3; D gene: NA; CDR3 length: 14; V gene: TRBV11-2; clone size: NA; CDR3 DNA: TGTGCCAGCAGCTCGCAGGGCTCTGGAAACACCATATATTTT; CDR3 protein: CASSSQGSGNTIYF
J gene: TRBJ1-2; D gene: NA; CDR3 length: 13; V gene: TRBV5-5; clone size: NA; CDR3 DNA: TGTGCCAGCAGCTTAGAGGTGGACTATGGCTACACCTTC; CDR3 protein: CASSLEVDYGYTF
J gene: TRBJ2-3; D gene: NA; CDR3 length: 14; V gene: TRBV4-3; clone size: NA; CDR3 DNA: TGCGCCAGCAGCCAAGATGCCAAGGCACTTACGCAGTATTTT; CDR3 protein: CASSQDAKALTQYF
J gene: TRBJ1-2; D gene: NA; CDR3 length: 15; V gene: TRBV7-8; clone size: NA; CDR3 DNA: TGTGCCAGCAGCTCCGGGTCCACGTCCCCCTATGGCTACACCTTC; CDR3 protein: CASSSGSTSPYGYTF
J gene: TRBJ1-4; D gene: TRBD1; CDR3 length: 15; V gene: TRBV30; clone size: NA; CDR3 DNA: TGTGCCTGGAGCGAACTCACAGGGGTCTGGGAAAAACTGTTTTTT; CDR3 protein: CAWSELTGVWEKLFF
J gene: TRBJ1-2; D gene: NA; CDR3 length: 14; V gene: TRBV6-1; clone size: NA; CDR3 DNA: TGTGCCAGCAGGACCCGGACAGTTAACTATGGCTACACCTTC; CDR3 protein: CASRTRTVNYGYTF
J gene: TRBJ2-2; D gene: NA; CDR3 length: 16; V gene: TRBV27; clone size: NA; CDR3 DNA: TGTGCCAGCAGTTTAGCCTGGAGCCTTAACACCGGGGAGCTGTTTTTT; CDR3 protein: CASSLAWSLNTGELFF
J gene: TRBJ1-5; D gene: NA; CDR3 length: 16; V gene: TRBV30; clone size: NA; CDR3 DNA: TGTGCCTGGAGTGTGACAGGATTCTATAGCAATCAGCCCCAGCATTTT; CDR3 protein: CAWSVTGFYSNQPQHF
J gene: TRBJ1-6; D gene: TRBD1; CDR3 length: 15; V gene: TRBV7-9; clone size: NA; CDR3 DNA: TGTGCCAGCACCCAAGGGGACAGGGGTAATTCACCCCTCCACTTT; CDR3 protein: CASTQGDRGNSPLHF
J gene: TRBJ2-5; D gene: TRBD2; CDR3 length: 15; V gene: TRBV6-1; clone size: NA; CDR3 DNA: TGTGCCAGCAGGACTAGCGGGGGGTCTCAAGAGACCCAGTACTTC; CDR3 protein: CASRTSGGSQETQYF
J gene: TRBJ1-6; D gene: NA; CDR3 length: 14; V gene: TRBV30; clone size: NA; CDR3 DNA: TGTGCCTGGAATGGACGCGGGGGTAATTCACCCCTCCACTTT; CDR3 protein: CAWNGRGGNSPLHF
J gene: TRBJ2-2; D gene: NA; CDR3 length: 15; V gene: TRBV5-5; clone size: NA; CDR3 DNA: TGTGCCAGCAGCTTGAGACAGCTAGACACCGGGGAGCTGTTTTTT; CDR3 protein: CASSLRQLDTGELFF
J gene: TRBJ1-2; D gene: NA; CDR3 length: 14; V gene: TRBV15; clone size: once; CDR3 DNA: TGTGCCACCAGCAGAGTCAGCAGCTACTATGGCTACACCTTC; CDR3 protein: CATSRVSSYYGYTF
J gene: TRBJ2-7; D gene: NA; CDR3 length: 11; V gene: TRBV27; clone size: NA; CDR3 DNA: TGTGCCAGCAGTTTGGGATCCGAGCAGTACTTC; CDR3 protein: CASSLGSEQYF
J gene: TRBJ1-3; D gene: TRBD1; CDR3 length: 17; V gene: TRBV5-1; clone size: NA; CDR3 DNA: TGCGCCAGCAGCAAATTGACAGGGGATGTATTTGGAAACACCATATATTTT; CDR3 protein: CASSKLTGDVFGNTIYF
J gene: TRBJ2-1; D gene: TRBD2; CDR3 length: 15; V gene: TRBV7-2; clone size: NA; CDR3 DNA: TGTGCCAGCAGCCTCGCGGCGGGGGAATACAATGAGCAGTTCTTC; CDR3 protein: CASSLAAGEYNEQFF
J gene: TRBJ1-6; D gene: NA; CDR3 length: 13; V gene: TRBV6-6; clone size: NA; CDR3 DNA: TGTGCCAGCAGCATTGATGGTGGTTCACCCCTCCACTTT; CDR3 protein: CASSIDGGSPLHF
J gene: TRBJ2-3; D gene: TRBD1; CDR3 length: 14; V gene: TRBV15; clone size: NA; CDR3 DNA: TGTGCCACCAGCAACCCCGGACAGGGGGATACGCAGTATTTT; CDR3 protein: CATSNPGQGDTQYF
J gene: TRBJ2-3; D gene: NA; CDR3 length: 14; V gene: TRBV7-2; clone size: NA; CDR3 DNA: TGTGCCAGTCTGGACAGAAGGGGAACAGATACGCAGTATTTT; CDR3 protein: CASLDRRGTDTQYF
J gene: TRBJ1-3; D gene: NA; CDR3 length: 16; V gene: TRBV6-6; clone size: NA; CDR3 DNA: TGTGCCAGCACTATAGGGACTTCGAGCTCTGGAAACACCATATATTTT; CDR3 protein: CASTIGTSSSGNTIYF
J gene: TRBJ1-5; D gene: TRBD1; CDR3 length: 15; V gene: TRBV7-2; clone size: NA; CDR3 DNA: TGTGCCAGCAGTCGACAGGGAGGGAGCAATCAGCCCCAGCATTTT; CDR3 protein: CASSRQGGSNQPQHF
J gene: TRBJ1-1; D gene: NA; CDR3 length: 13; V gene: TRBV27; clone size: NA; CDR3 DNA: TGTGCCAGCAGGCAGGGGAGGGTCACTGAAGCTTTCTTT; CDR3 protein: CASRQGRVTEAFF
J gene: TRBJ2-1; D gene: TRBD2; CDR3 length: 16; V gene: TRBV11-1; clone size: NA; CDR3 DNA: TGTGCCAGCAGCTTAGCGCTTCGCGGGGGGGCAAATGAGCAGTTCTTC; CDR3 protein: CASSLALRGGANEQFF
J gene: TRBJ1-3; D gene: TRBD1; CDR3 length: 17; V gene: TRBV9; clone size: NA; CDR3 DNA: TGTGCCAGCAGCGTAGCCGACAGGGGAAACTCTGGAAACACCATATATTTT; CDR3 protein: CASSVADRGNSGNTIYF
J gene: TRBJ1-2; D gene: NA; CDR3 length: 12; V gene: TRBV11-2; clone size: NA; CDR3 DNA: TGTGCCAGCAGCCCTGAGTTCTATGGCTACACCTTC; CDR3 protein: CASSPEFYGYTF
J gene: TRBJ1-1; D gene: NA; CDR3 length: 10; V gene: TRBV20-1; clone size: NA; CDR3 DNA: TGCAGTGCTAGAGGTACTGAAGCTTTCTTT; CDR3 protein: CSARGTEAFF
J gene: TRBJ1-6; D gene: NA; CDR3 length: 13; V gene: TRBV7-9; clone size: NA; CDR3 DNA: TGTGCCAGCAGCTTAGAGGCCTATTCACCCCTCCACTTT; CDR3 protein: CASSLEAYSPLHF
J gene: TRBJ2-3; D gene: NA; CDR3 length: 13; V gene: TRBV5-1; clone size: NA; CDR3 DNA: TGCGCCACCAGGACATCGGAGGCTTATACGCAGTATTTT; CDR3 protein: CATRTSEAYTQYF
J gene: TRBJ1-1; D gene: NA; CDR3 length: 11; V gene: TRBV6-1; clone size: NA; CDR3 DNA: TGTGCCAGCAGGGAGAACGCTGAAGCTTTCTTT; CDR3 protein: CASRENAEAFF
J gene: TRBJ2-1; D gene: NA; CDR3 length: 16; V gene: TRBV29-1; clone size: once; CDR3 DNA: TGCAGCGTTGAAGATGGAGGGAGTGATAAGTACAATGAGCAGTTCTTC; CDR3 protein: CSVEDGGSDKYNEQFF
J gene: TRBJ2-7; D gene: TRBD2; CDR3 length: 17; V gene: TRBV18; clone size: NA; CDR3 DNA: TGTGCCAGCTCCCTGGCGGGGGGGCTAGCGGCGGTTTACGAGCAGTACTTC; CDR3 protein: CASSLAGGLAAVYEQYF
J gene: TRBJ1-2; D gene: NA; CDR3 length: 16; V gene: TRBV5-1; clone size: NA; CDR3 DNA: TGCGCCAGCAGCCCTAACAGGGCTGCGGGGAACTATGGCTACACCTTC; CDR3 protein: CASSPNRAAGNYGYTF
J gene: TRBJ1-1; D gene: NA; CDR3 length: 15; V gene: TRBV19; clone size: NA; CDR3 DNA: TGTGCCAGCAGAGGAGGGATACAGGGTGGAACTGAAGCTTTCTTT; CDR3 protein: CASRGGIQGGTEAFF
J gene: TRBJ2-5; D gene: NA; CDR3 length: 15; V gene: TRBV19; clone size: once; CDR3 DNA: TGTGCCAGTAGTATAGTGGCGGGGTCAAGCGAAACCCAGTACTTC; CDR3 protein: CASSIVAGSSETQYF
J gene: TRBJ2-5; D gene: TRBD1; CDR3 length: 16; V gene: TRBV18; clone size: NA; CDR3 DNA: TGTGCCAGCTCCCTTACGGGACAGGGCTTTCAAGAGACCCAGTACTTC; CDR3 protein: CASSLTGQGFQETQYF
J gene: TRBJ2-4; D gene: NA; CDR3 length: 15; V gene: TRBV19; clone size: NA; CDR3 DNA: TGTGCCAGTAGTAACACTTCCCCGGGACCTCGGGTGGAGTACTTC; CDR3 protein: CASSNTSPGPRVEYF
J gene: TRBJ1-5; D gene: NA; CDR3 length: 13; V gene: TRBV6-5; clone size: NA; CDR3 DNA: TGTGCCAGCAGTTACTTATCAAATCAGCCCCAGCATTTT; CDR3 protein: CASSYLSNQPQHF